What follows is one T cell receptor beta chain and its context. Original analysis: Amplified reference gene primers provided the basis for estimating nucleated cell counts. This table comes from immunoSEQ multiplex PCR, and its TCRdb copy is limited to in-frame clones, with some not included. V and J calls and clone size are those listed in that table; D and trimming were worked out from the DNA. The top ten clones hold about 5.8% of a sample with 65,000 to 85,000 clones, more than 75% of them seen once. This sample was included in a study of blood T cell repertoires in COVID-19. Study overall: The cDNA or gDNA used as material had been derived from T cells, B-cell-depleted T cells, or PBMCs.

The CDR3 loop spans 13 amino acids. Trimming left V 3 bases short and J 3 bases short, with 8 bases between. CDR1 and CDR2 (germline): MNHEY, SMNVEV (reference sequence). This sequence originates from a human donor in a cohort sampled during active COVID-19. This chain joins TRBV27 and TRBJ1-1; D not resolved. The sample was peripheral blood. The CDR3 sequence is CASSFRQDTEAFF. The CDR3 DNA is TGTGCCAGCAGTTTCCGACAAGACACTGAAGCTTTCTTT.